This T cell receptor (beta chain) originates from a study of post-analysis software for immune sequencing data. Looking at the study overall: Courses of disease covered relapsing-remitting, secondary progressive and progressive-relapsing multiple sclerosis.

The library was made from cDNA and included unique molecular identifiers. TCRdb ran MiXCR on the PCR reads and lists one entry per CDR3 protein. This table has 750,000 to 900,000 distinct CDR3 sequences, approximately 44% appearing once. This clonotype turned up a few times. The antigen remains undetermined. This CDR3 is built from 11 residues. Germline CDR1 SGHTS, CDR2 YDEGEE. The V and J ends lost 4 bases and 5 bases respectively, with 4 bases between them. Whole-study results and caveats: Diversity measured as normalized Chao1 was significantly lower in multiple sclerosis patients than in controls. Four to six TRBV segments were more frequent in patients than controls; TRBV5-6, TRBV5-1 and TRBV20-1 belonged to this group.

Sequences were obtained from blood. This TCR derives from a girl aged 5-17 years with multiple sclerosis. The chain recombines TRBV5-8 with TRBJ1-5, with D unresolved. The DNA of the CDR3 is TGTGCCAGCAGCGCCTATCAGCCCCAGCATTTT. It codes for CASSAYQPQHF.